These 17 T cell receptor beta chains came from one sample sequenced in a study of T cell repertoires in cytomegalovirus infection. A single record per CDR3 protein comes from TCRdb applying MiXCR to the reads. The sample has more than 200,000 distinct CDR3 sequences, over 8% seen once. Sequencing was carried out using PBMCs. Source of these receptors: a human donor in good health (CMV status not recorded). Some clones in this sample may be carry-over from other donors' samples.

This chain uses TRBV28 with TRBJ2-3; 7 bases agree with TRBD1. CDR3 length: 13 amino acids. Germline V lookup: CDR1 MDHEN, CDR2 SYDVKM. The ends lost 10 bases at V and 3 bases at J; junction bases unmatched: 7. CDR3 loop: CATHLQGTDTQYF. The CDR3 DNA sequence: TGTGCCACCCATCTACAGGGGACAGATACGCAGTATTTT.

This clonotype was counted at least ten times. The rearrangement links TRBV7-2 to TRBJ1-5; 8 nucleotides agree with TRBD1. Trimming cost V 1 base and J 4 bases; bases outside gene matches: 3. The CDR3 totals 15 residues. Germline CDR1 reads SGHTA; CDR2 reads FQGNSA. The CDR3, as DNA: TGTGCCAGCAGCTTAGAGGGACAGGTGAATCAGCCCCAGCATTTT. This codes for CASSLEGQVNQPQHF. Full variable domain (outside the CDR3, taken from reference TRBV7-2 and TRBJ1-5): GAGVSQSPSNKVTEKGKDVELRCDPISGHTALYWYRQSLGQGLEFLIYFQGNSAPDKSGLPSDRFSAERTGGSVSTLTIQRTQQEDSAVYLCASSLEGQVNQPQHFGDGTRLSIL.

This clonotype was recorded at least ten times. The V and J genes are TRBV11-3 and TRBJ1-5; TRBD1 might be the D (6 bases). Germline CDR1 is SGHNT and CDR2 is YENEEA. Trimming left V 0 bases short and J 0 bases short, with 21 bases between. This CDR3 is built from 20 residues. Here the CDR3 DNA reads TGTGCCAGCAGCTTAGATTTGAAACAGGGTGGGAGATATAGCAATCAGCCCCAGCATTTT. Translation gives CASSLDLKQGGRYSNQPQHF.

In this sample, this clonotype turned up a few times. The rearrangement links TRBV10-3 to TRBJ1-3; 7 bases agree with TRBD1. The CDR3 loop spans 14 amino acids. Germline V gene data show CDR1 as ENHRY and CDR2 as SYGVKD. With V trimmed by 6 bases and J by 4 bases, 6 bases remained unmatched. The CDR3: CAIRPPGQGNTIYF. The CDR3 coding sequence is TGTGCCATCAGGCCTCCGGGACAGGGAAACACCATATATTTT.

This clonotype was counted at least ten times. This chain uses TRBV19 with TRBJ2-1, with 13 bases fitting TRBD2. Germline assignment: CDR1 LNHDA and CDR2 SQIVND (reference sequence). Losses at the gene ends were 5 bases for V and 7 bases for J; bases not matched to a gene: 8. The CDR3 contains 16 residues. CDR3 sequence reads: CASSFLPGLAGNEQFF. In DNA, the CDR3 is TGTGCCAGTAGTTTCCTACCGGGACTAGCGGGAAATGAGCAGTTCTTC.

This clonotype was counted a few times. This chain links TRBV5-1 with TRBJ1-2; D may be TRBD1 (5 bases). Germline-derived CDR1 and CDR2 are SGHRS and YFSETQ. The ends were cut back, 0 bases at V and 4 bases at J, with 10 bases in the middle. The CDR3 has 14 residues. CDR3 DNA: TGCGCCAGCAGCTTGGAACAGGCGTTCTATGGCTACACCTTC. Its protein product is CASSLEQAFYGYTF. The full variable domain, rest sourced from reference TRBV5-1 and TRBJ1-2, is KAGVTQTPRYLIKTRGQQVTLSCSPISGHRSVSWYQQTPGQGLQFLFEYFSETQRNKGNFPGRFSGRQFSNSRSEMNVSTLELGDSALYLCASSLEQAFYGYTFGSGTRLTVV.

This clonotype was recorded at least ten times. The chain couples TRBV19 to TRBJ2-3, with a weak D call TRBD2 (6 bases). The germline gives CDR1 LNHDA, CDR2 SQIVND (reference sequence). Deletions cut 6 bases from V and 5 bases from J, with 9 bases between. The CDR3 has 12 amino acids. DNA for the CDR3: TGTGCCAGTAGACTTAGCGGAGATACGCAGTATTTT. Its protein is CASRLSGDTQYF.

This clonotype was seen at least ten times. The chain has TRBV5-4 and TRBJ2-3; perhaps TRBD1 as D (6 bases). Per germline, CDR1 SGHNT and CDR2 YYREEE (reference sequence). The CDR3 spans 14 residues. V lost 3 bases and J 5 bases, leaving 13 bases between the germline ends. Here the CDR3 DNA reads TGTGCCAGCAGCTCGGACAGTTGGTTAGATACGCAGTATTTT. Its translation is CASSSDSWLDTQYF.

V usage is TRBV7-9 and J usage is TRBJ2-5, with TRBD2 matching 12 bases. The germline V gene encodes CDR1 SEHNR and CDR2 FQNEAQ (reference sequence). The length of the CDR3 is 16 residues. The V gene end was trimmed by 5 bases and the J gene end by 4 bases; junction bases not matched to a gene: 8. The CDR3 sequence is CASSPGLAGRTETQYF. CDR3 nucleotides: TGTGCCAGCAGCCCCGGACTAGCGGGGAGAACAGAGACCCAGTACTTC.

This clonotype has ten or more counts. The chain links TRBV13 to TRBJ1-4; perhaps TRBD1 as D (6 bases). The CDR3 totals 15 residues. Germline V gene lookup returns CDR1 PRHDT and CDR2 FYEKMQ (reference sequence). The V end lost 2 bases, the J end lost 8 bases, and 15 bases lay between the germline ends. CDR3 loop: CASSLSGGAGEKLFF. The CDR3 coding sequence is TGTGCCAGCAGCTTATCGGGGGGCGCAGGAGAAAAACTGTTTTTT.

This clonotype came up many times. The CDR3, as DNA: TGTGCCTGGAAGGACAAGAACACCGGGGAGCTGTTTTTT. It translates to CAWKDKNTGELFF. The chain couples TRBV30 to TRBJ2-2; D may be TRBD1 (5 bases). The V end was cut by 4 bases, the J end by 1 base, with 7 bases between. CDR1 and CDR2 (germline): GTSNPN, SVGIG (reference sequence). The CDR3 has 13 amino acids. The variable domain in full, completed from reference TRBV30 and TRBJ2-2, reads SQTIHQWPATLVQPVGSPLSLECTVEGTSNPNLYWYRQAAGRGLQLLFYSVGIGQISSEVPQNLSASRPQDRQFILSSKKLLLSDSGFYLCAWKDKNTGELFFGEGSRLTVL.

The rearrangement uses TRBV7-2 and TRBJ2-1; D is undetermined. CDR3 size: 12 residues. V lost 6 bases and J lost 7, with 10 bases in between. CDR1 and CDR2 (germline): SGHTA, FQGNSA. The CDR3 is CASRGNGNEQFF. CDR3 DNA sequence: TGTGCCAGCAGAGGGAACGGGAATGAGCAGTTCTTC.

The table lists this clonotype with many counts. The chain couples TRBV11-1 to TRBJ1-6; D might be TRBD1 (6 bases). The CDR3 sequence is 14 residues long. Germline CDR1 reads SGHAT; CDR2 reads FQDESV (reference sequence). The V end lost 2 bases, the J end lost 7 bases, and 9 bases lay between the germline ends. The CDR3 spells CASSLRTANSPLHF. CDR3 sequence (DNA): TGTGCCAGCAGCTTAAGGACAGCCAATTCACCCCTCCACTTT.

This clonotype was counted at least ten times. This rearrangement joins TRBV6-1 to TRBJ2-2, with D unclear. Germline loops: CDR1 MNHNS, CDR2 SASEGT. The CDR3 contains 14 residues. V was shortened by 7 bases and J by 1 base, with 10 bases between the two germline ends. CDR3 coding DNA: TGTGCCAGCACTCATCGACTGAACACCGGGGAGCTGTTTTTT. This gives the protein CASTHRLNTGELFF.

This clonotype was seen a handful of times. CDR3 nucleotide sequence: TGTGCCAGCTCACCACCGGACAGCTTAGGGGAGACCCAGTACTTC. As protein: CASSPPDSLGETQYF. V gene TRBV18 combines with J gene TRBJ2-5; D is possibly TRBD1 (6 bases). In germline, CDR1 is KGHSH, CDR2 LQKENI. V lost 0 bases and J lost 5, with 13 bases in between. This CDR3 region has 15 residues.

This clonotype was counted ten times or more. The chain joins TRBV7-2 to TRBJ1-3, with D tentatively TRBD1 (5 bases). Germline V gene sequence: CDR1 SGHTA, CDR2 FQGNSA. There are 15 residues in the CDR3. Trimming took 3 bases from V and 3 from J, leaving 12 bases between them. CDR3 sequence (DNA): TGTGCCAGCAGCTTGGGACGGGGGAATGGAAACACCATATATTTT. Translated: CASSLGRGNGNTIYF.

Only a few counts were recorded for this clonotype. This sequence joins TRBV19 and TRBJ2-5; tentative D call: TRBD2 (6 bases). The V gene lost 3 bases and the J gene lost 1 base, with 12 bases spanning the gap. CDR1 LNHDA and CDR2 SQIVND come from the germline V gene (reference sequence). The CDR3 runs 15 residues. The CDR3 reads CASSIGLATQETQYF. In nucleotides, the CDR3 is TGTGCCAGTAGTATTGGGCTAGCGACCCAAGAGACCCAGTACTTC.